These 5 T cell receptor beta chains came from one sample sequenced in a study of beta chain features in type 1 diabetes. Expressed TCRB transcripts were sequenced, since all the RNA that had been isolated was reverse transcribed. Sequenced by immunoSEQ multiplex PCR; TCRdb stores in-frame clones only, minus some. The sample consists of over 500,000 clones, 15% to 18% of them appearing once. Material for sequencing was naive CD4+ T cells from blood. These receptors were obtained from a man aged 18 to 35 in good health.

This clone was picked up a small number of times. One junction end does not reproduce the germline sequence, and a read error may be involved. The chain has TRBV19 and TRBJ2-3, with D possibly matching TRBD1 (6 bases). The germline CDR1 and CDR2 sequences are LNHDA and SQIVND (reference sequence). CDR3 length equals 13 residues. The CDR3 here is CASSGVGRGGIDF. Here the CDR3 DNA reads TGTGCCAGTAGTGGAGTAGGTCGTGGGGGCATAGATTTT. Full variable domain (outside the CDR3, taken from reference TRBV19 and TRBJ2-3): DGGITQSPKYLFRKEGQNVTLSCEQNLNHDAMYWYRQDPGQGLRLIYYSQIVNDFQKGDIAEGYSVSREKKESFPLTVTSAQKNPTAFYLCASSGVGRGGIDFGPGTRLTVL.

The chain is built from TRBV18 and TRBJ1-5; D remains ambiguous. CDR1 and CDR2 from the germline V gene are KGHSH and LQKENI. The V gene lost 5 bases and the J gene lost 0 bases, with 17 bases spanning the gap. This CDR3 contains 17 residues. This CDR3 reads CASSSKGSADSNQPQHF. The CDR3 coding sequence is TGTGCCAGCTCATCAAAGGGCAGTGCGGATAGCAATCAGCCCCAGCATTTT.

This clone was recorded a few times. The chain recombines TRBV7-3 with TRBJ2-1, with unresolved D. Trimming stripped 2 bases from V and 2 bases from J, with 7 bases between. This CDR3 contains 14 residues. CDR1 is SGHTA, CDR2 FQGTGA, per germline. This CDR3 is CASSLDITYNEQFF. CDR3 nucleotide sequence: TGTGCCAGCAGCTTAGACATTACCTACAATGAGCAGTTCTTC.

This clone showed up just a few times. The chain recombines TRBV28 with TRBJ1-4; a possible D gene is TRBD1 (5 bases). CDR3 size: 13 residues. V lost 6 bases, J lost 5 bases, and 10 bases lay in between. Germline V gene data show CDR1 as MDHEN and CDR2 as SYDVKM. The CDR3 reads CASSYGGNEKLFF. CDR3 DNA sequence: TGTGCCAGCAGCTACGGGGGAAATGAAAAACTGTTTTTT. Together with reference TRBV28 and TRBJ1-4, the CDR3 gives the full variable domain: DVKVTQSSRYLVKRTGEKVFLECVQDMDHENMFWYRQDPGLGLRLIYFSYDVKMKEKGDIPEGYSVSREKKERFSLILESASTNQTSMYLCASSYGGNEKLFFGSGTQLSVL.

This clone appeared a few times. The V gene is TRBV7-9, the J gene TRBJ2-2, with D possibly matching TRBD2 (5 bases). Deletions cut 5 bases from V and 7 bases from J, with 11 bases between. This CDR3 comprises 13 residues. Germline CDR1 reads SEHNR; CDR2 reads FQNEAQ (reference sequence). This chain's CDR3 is CASSESEGGELFF. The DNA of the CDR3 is TGTGCCAGCAGCGAATCAGAGGGCGGGGAGCTGTTTTTT. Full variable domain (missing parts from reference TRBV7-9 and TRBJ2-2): DTGVSQNPRHKITKRGQNVTFRCDPISEHNRLYWYRQTLGQGPEFLTYFQNEAQLEKSRLLSDRFSAERPKGSFSTLEIQRTEQGDSAMYLCASSESEGGELFFGEGSRLTVL.